This entry describes one TCR beta chain. Antigen unknown. No patient escaped relapse after autologous stem cell transplantation, and brentuximab vedotin exposure varied. The data stem from a study of PD-1 blockade in classical Hodgkin lymphoma. Libraries were prepared by immunoSEQ multiplex PCR; TCRdb keeps only in-frame clonotypes and omits some of them. The table has 55,000 to 80,000 clones, approximately 94% seen once. Study-wide findings and caveats: CD4+ TCR diversity rose significantly by C4D1, and CD8+ TCR diversity did not.

The CDR3 runs 9 residues. The V and J genes are TRBV21-1 and TRBJ2-1. TRBV21-1 is a recognized pseudogene. Sequenced here: peripheral blood mononuclear cells (PBMCs), sampled at baseline. The TCR comes from a human donor with classical Hodgkin lymphoma. The CDR3 here is CCSYNEQFF. The CDR3 DNA is TGTTGCTCCTACAATGAGCAGTTCTTC.